Here is one T cell receptor (beta chain) with its context. This entry is derived from a study of blood T cell repertoires in COVID-19. Looking at the study overall: Collection of acute and convalescent COVID-19 samples took place in the United States, Italy and Spain. PBMCs, B-cell-depleted T cells, or T cells were the source of the cDNA or gDNA that made up the material.

Original processing notes: Reference gene primer amplification yielded estimated nucleated cell counts. Produced via immunoSEQ multiplex PCR; TCRdb's table is partial and in-frame only. V and J calls and clone size follow that table, whereas D and trimming were derived from the DNA. The data contain about 100,000 clones, 70% to 90% of them singletons. V gave up 5 bases and J gave up 4 bases; unmatched junction bases: 11. Per germline, CDR1 LNHDA and CDR2 SQIVND (reference sequence). The CDR3 covers 16 residues. This receptor was identified in a man aged 50-60 years with active or convalescent COVID-19. This rearrangement joins TRBV19 to TRBJ2-3; 8 bases match TRBD2. Sequenced input: peripheral blood. CDR3 DNA: TGTGCCAGTAGTCCCCTGCTTAGCGGGATTTCAGATACGCAGTATTTT. It codes for CASSPLLSGISDTQYF.